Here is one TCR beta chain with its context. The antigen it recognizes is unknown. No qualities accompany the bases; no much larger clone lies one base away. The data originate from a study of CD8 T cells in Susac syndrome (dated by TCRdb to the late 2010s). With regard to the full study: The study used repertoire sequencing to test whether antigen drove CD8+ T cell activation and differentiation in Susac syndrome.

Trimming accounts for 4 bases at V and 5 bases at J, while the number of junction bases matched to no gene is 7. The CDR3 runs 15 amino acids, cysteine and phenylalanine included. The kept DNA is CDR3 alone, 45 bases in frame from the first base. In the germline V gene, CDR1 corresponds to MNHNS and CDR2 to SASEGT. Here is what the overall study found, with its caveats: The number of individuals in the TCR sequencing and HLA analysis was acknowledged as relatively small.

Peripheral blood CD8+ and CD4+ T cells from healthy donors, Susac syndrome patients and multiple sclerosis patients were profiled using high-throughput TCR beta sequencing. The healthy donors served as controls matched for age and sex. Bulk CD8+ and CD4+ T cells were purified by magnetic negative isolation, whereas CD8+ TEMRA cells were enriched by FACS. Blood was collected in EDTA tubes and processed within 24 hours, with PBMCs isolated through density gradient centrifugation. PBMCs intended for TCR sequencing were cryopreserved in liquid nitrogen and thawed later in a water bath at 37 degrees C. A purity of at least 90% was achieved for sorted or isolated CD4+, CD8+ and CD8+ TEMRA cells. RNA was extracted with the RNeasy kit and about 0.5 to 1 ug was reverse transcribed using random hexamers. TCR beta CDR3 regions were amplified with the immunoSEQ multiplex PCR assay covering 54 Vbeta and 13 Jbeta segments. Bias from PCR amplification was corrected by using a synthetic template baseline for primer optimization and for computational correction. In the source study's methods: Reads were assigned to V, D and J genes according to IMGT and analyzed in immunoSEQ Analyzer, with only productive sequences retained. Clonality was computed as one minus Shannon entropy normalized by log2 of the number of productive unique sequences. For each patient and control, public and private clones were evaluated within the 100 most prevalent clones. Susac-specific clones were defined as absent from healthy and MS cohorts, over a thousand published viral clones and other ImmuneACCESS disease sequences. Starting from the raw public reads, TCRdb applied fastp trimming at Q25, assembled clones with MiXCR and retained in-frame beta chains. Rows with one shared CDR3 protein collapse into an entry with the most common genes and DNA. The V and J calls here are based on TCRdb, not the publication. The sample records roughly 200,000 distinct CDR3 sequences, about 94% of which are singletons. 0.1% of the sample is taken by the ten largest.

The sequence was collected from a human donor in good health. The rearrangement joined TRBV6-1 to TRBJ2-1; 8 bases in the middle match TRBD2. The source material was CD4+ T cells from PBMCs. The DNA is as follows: TGTGCCAGCAGTGCCTCCGGACTAGCAGACAATGAGCAGTTCTTC. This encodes CASSASGLADNEQFF.